The 27 T cell receptor beta chains below were found in one sample sequenced in a study of cytomegalovirus exposure and HLA in healthy donors. Primers for the PCR totalled 60 Vbeta and 13 Jbeta. Sequencing used immunoSEQ multiplex PCR; TCRdb keeps in-frame clones, though not all of them. The sample has about 130,000 clones, approximately 60% seen once. Sequenced: PBMCs. These receptors originate from a human donor in good health.

V and J are TRBV29-1 and TRBJ2-7, with 7 bases matching TRBD1. The CDR3 has 12 amino acids. J lost 2 bases, V lost 8 bases, and 6 bases had no gene match. Germline V gene sequence: CDR1 SQVTM, CDR2 ANQGSEA. The CDR3 sequence is CSTSTGPYEQYF. The CDR3, as DNA: TGCAGCACATCGACAGGGCCCTACGAGCAGTACTTC.

The rearrangement joins TRBV6-5 to TRBJ2-7; D is ambiguous. The CDR3 runs 14 residues. In germline, CDR1 is MNHEY, CDR2 SVGAGI. The V gene lost 1 base and the J gene lost 2 bases, with 9 bases spanning the gap. CDR3 nucleotides: TGTGCCAGCAGTTACTGGGCAGGTACCTACGAGCAGTACTTC. Translating it yields CASSYWAGTYEQYF.

This chain uses TRBV2 with TRBJ2-6; 8 bases match TRBD1. With V trimmed by 8 bases and J by 0 bases, 9 bases remained unmatched. Germline CDR1 reads SNHLY; CDR2 reads FYNNEI. The CDR3 loop spans 17 amino acids. The CDR3 is CASGTGTGGSGANVLTF. The CDR3, as DNA: TGTGCCAGCGGCACCGGGACAGGTGGCTCTGGGGCCAACGTCCTGACTTTC.

The rearrangement uses TRBV19 and TRBJ2-1; D is possibly TRBD1 (6 bases). This CDR3 region has 13 residues. V was cut by 3 bases and J by 7 bases, with 10 bases left in between. Germline CDR1 and CDR2: LNHDA and SQIVND (reference sequence). CDR3 sequence (DNA): TGTGCCAGTAGTATCATACAGGGTAATGAGCAGTTCTTC. Its translation: CASSIIQGNEQFF.

The V gene is TRBV28, the J gene TRBJ2-7; 11 bases are shared with TRBD2. CDR3 length: 15 residues. The V and J ends lost 6 bases and 0 bases, in that order; junction bases with no gene match: 4. Germline V lookup: CDR1 MDHEN, CDR2 SYDVKM. The CDR3 here is CASRATSGSSYEQYF. For the CDR3, the DNA is TGTGCCAGCAGGGCAACTAGCGGGAGCTCCTACGAGCAGTACTTC.

This rearrangement joins TRBV11-3 to TRBJ2-7; 7 positions agree with TRBD1. V lost 5 bases to trimming and J lost 1 base; unmatched junction nucleotides: 8. Germline V gene data show CDR1 as SGHNT and CDR2 as YENEEA. The CDR3 is 15 amino acids. DNA for the CDR3: TGTGCCAGCAGCGATACAGGGGTAGGGTCCTACGAGCAGTACTTC. Residues: CASSDTGVGSYEQYF.

This clone came up a few times. The CDR3 loop is CASGLVRTGGNTEAFF. In nucleotides, the CDR3 is TGTGCTAGTGGTTTGGTTAGGACGGGGGGGAACACTGAAGCTTTCTTT. This chain joins TRBV12-5 and TRBJ1-1; D might be TRBD1 (5 bases). V gave up 0 bases and J gave up 1 base, with 12 bases separating them. The CDR3 is made up of 16 amino acids. Looked up from germline, CDR1 is LGHNT and CDR2 is FRNRAP.

This chain joins TRBV28 and TRBJ1-2; 9 bases map to TRBD1. CDR1 and CDR2 (germline): MDHEN, SYDVKM. The CDR3 loop spans 15 amino acids. With 6 bases clipped from V and 3 bases from J, the junction kept 8 bases outside the gene matches. CDR3 nucleotides: TGTGCCAGCAGAGAAACCGGGACAGGGTACTATGGCTACACCTTC. It encodes CASRETGTGYYGYTF.

This clone was observed a single time. The rearrangement links TRBV27 to TRBJ2-1; 9 positions match TRBD2. After removal of 5 bases from V and 2 bases from J, the junction contained 7 bases not matched to a gene. Germline-derived CDR1 and CDR2 are MNHEY and SMNVEV (reference sequence). This CDR3 is built from 16 residues. Here the CDR3 DNA reads TGTGCCAGCAGTCCCCTAGCGGGGAAGACCTACAATGAGCAGTTCTTC. This translates into CASSPLAGKTYNEQFF.

The chain couples TRBV11-3 to TRBJ1-1, with D hard to call. Trimming took off 3 bases at V and 5 bases at J, with 13 bases between the two ends. Germline V gene lookup returns CDR1 SGHNT and CDR2 YENEEA. The CDR3 extends over 14 amino acids. The DNA for the CDR3 is TGTGCCAGCAGCTTCCTTCTCGGTGAGACTGAAGCTTTCTTT. Protein product: CASSFLLGETEAFF.

The rearrangement links TRBV7-8 to TRBJ1-2, with D possibly TRBD1 on 5 matching bases. V was pared by 5 bases and J by 2 bases, with 9 bases between. The germline V gene encodes CDR1 SGHVS and CDR2 FQNEAQ. The CDR3 has 13 amino acids. The CDR3 region has the DNA TGTGCCAGCAGCCCACAGGAAAACTATGGCTACACCTTC. Its translation: CASSPQENYGYTF.

The chain uses TRBV10-3 and TRBJ2-7, with 7 positions matching TRBD1. The CDR3 has 14 residues. Per the germline V gene, CDR1 is ENHRY and CDR2 is SYGVKD. The trim removed 5 bases at V and 5 bases at J, leaving 9 bases unmatched. CDR3 in amino acids: CAISSGTVSNEQYF. DNA of the CDR3: TGTGCCATCAGTTCCGGGACAGTGAGTAACGAGCAGTACTTC.

J is TRBJ1-5 and V is TRBV18; 8 bases align to TRBD1. The germline V gene encodes CDR1 KGHSH and CDR2 LQKENI. Germline trimming cut 6 bases from V and 5 bases from J; bases unmatched to any gene: 6. This CDR3 is 14 amino acids long. CDR3 protein: CASSLDRGDQPQHF. The DNA of the CDR3 is TGTGCCAGCTCGCTTGACAGGGGCGATCAGCCCCAGCATTTT. The full variable domain, rest sourced from reference TRBV18 and TRBJ1-5, is NAGVMQNPRHLVRRRGQEARLRCSPMKGHSHVYWYRQLPEEGLKFMVYLQKENIIDESGMPKERFSAEFPKEGPSILRIQQVVRGDSAAYFCASSLDRGDQPQHFGDGTRLSIL.

J is TRBJ1-2 and V is TRBV11-3; 7 bases align to TRBD1. Germline CDR1 SGHNT, CDR2 YENEEA. The V segment lost 5 bases and the J segment 5 bases; nucleotides outside the gene matches: 11. The CDR3 contains 15 residues. Here the CDR3 DNA reads TGTGCCAGCAGCCTACGACAGGGAAGCGGGTATGGCTACACCTTC. Translation: CASSLRQGSGYGYTF. Full variable domain (rest looked up from reference TRBV11-3 and TRBJ1-2): EAGVVQSPRYKIIEKKQPVAFWCNPISGHNTLYWYLQNLGQGPELLIRYENEEAVDDSQLPKDRFSAERLKGVDSTLKIQPAELGDSAVYLCASSLRQGSGYGYTFGSGTRLTVV.

This clone was picked up a small number of times. The chain recombines TRBV5-1 with TRBJ1-2; tentatively, D is TRBD1 (6 bases). Germline V CDR1 and CDR2: SGHRS, YFSETQ. The CDR3 length is 16 residues. Trimming removed 6 bases at V and 2 bases at J, with 20 bases between. DNA of the CDR3: TGCGCCAGCACCCAGGTGGGGGGGCTGAACAACTATGGCTACACCTTC. Its translation is CASTQVGGLNNYGYTF.

The chain is built from TRBV6-1 and TRBJ2-3, with D possibly matching TRBD2 (5 bases). CDR1 and CDR2 from the germline V gene are MNHNS and SASEGT. The V end was cut by 7 bases, the J end by 4 bases, with 12 bases between. The CDR3 spans 13 residues. The CDR3 reads CASTISVPDTQYF. As DNA, the CDR3 is TGTGCCAGCACCATTAGCGTCCCAGATACGCAGTATTTT.

In nucleotides, the CDR3 is TGTGCCAGCAGCTTACCAACAGACCCAGGTTCCGAGCAGTACTTC. It specifies CASSLPTDPGSEQYF. The chain couples TRBV28 to TRBJ2-7; D gene ambiguous. Germline CDR1 and CDR2: MDHEN and SYDVKM. Trimming removed 6 bases from V and 6 bases from J, with 21 bases in between. The length of the CDR3 is 15 residues.

This clone was detected only a few times. This rearrangement joins TRBV5-1 to TRBJ2-1; D may be TRBD2 (5 bases). This CDR3 is 16 amino acids long. The germline V gene encodes CDR1 SGHRS and CDR2 YFSETQ. The V end was cut by 4 bases, the J end by 8 bases, with 22 bases between. CDR3 nucleotides: TGCGCCAGCAGCCCGTTTACCCTGGGAAAGGGAGATGAGCAGTTCTTC. This translates into CASSPFTLGKGDEQFF.

This rearrangement joins TRBV7-9 to TRBJ2-1; D uncertain. Trimming took off 1 base at V and 6 bases at J, with 7 bases between the two ends. CDR1 and CDR2 from the germline V gene are SEHNR and FQNEAQ (reference sequence). The CDR3 consists of 13 residues. This CDR3 reads CASSLVSSNEQFF. CDR3 nucleotides: TGTGCCAGCAGCTTAGTCAGTTCCAATGAGCAGTTCTTC.

This rearrangement joins TRBV29-1 to TRBJ2-3; a weak D match, TRBD1 (5 bases). The germline V and J ends were trimmed by 4 bases and 4 bases, with 15 bases remaining between them. Germline V gives CDR1 SQVTM, CDR2 ANQGSEA. The CDR3 covers 14 residues. CDR3 bases: TGCAGCGTTGGGACAAGAAATTCGGCAGATACGCAGTATTTT. Its translation is CSVGTRNSADTQYF.

This sequence joins TRBV4-1 and TRBJ2-7, with 8 bases matching TRBD1. V dropped 0 bases and J dropped 3; count of bases not matched to a gene: 1. Per the germline V gene, CDR1 is MGHRA and CDR2 is YSYEKL. CDR3 size: 14 residues. CDR3 nucleotide sequence: TGCGCCAGCAGCCAAGACAGGGGGCTCTACGAGCAGTACTTC. The encoded protein is CASSQDRGLYEQYF.

This chain joins TRBV19 and TRBJ2-5, with 7 bases lining up with TRBD1. Germline CDR1 and CDR2: LNHDA and SQIVND (reference sequence). The CDR3 is made up of 14 amino acids. The J segment lost 2 bases and the V segment lost 6 bases, leaving 6 bases of the junction unmatched. This CDR3 is CASSTDRSQETQYF. The DNA for the CDR3 is TGTGCCAGTAGCACGGACAGGTCACAAGAGACCCAGTACTTC.

The chain combines TRBV4-1 with TRBJ2-7; 8 bases are shared with TRBD1. In germline, CDR1 is MGHRA, CDR2 YSYEKL. The CDR3 length is 15 residues. V gave up 2 bases and J gave up 4 bases; unmatched junction bases: 7. CDR3 nucleotide sequence: TGCGCCAGCAGCCAACTTCCGCAGGGGGCTTACGAGCAGTACTTC. It specifies CASSQLPQGAYEQYF.

The V gene is TRBV4-1, the J gene TRBJ1-1; possibly TRBD1 for D (5 bases). V lost 1 base to trimming and J lost 0 bases, with 12 bases between them. The CDR3 extends over 16 amino acids. In germline, CDR1 is MGHRA, CDR2 YSYEKL. The CDR3 loop reads CASSQVTTVLNTEAFF. CDR3 nucleotide sequence: TGCGCCAGCAGCCAAGTTACGACAGTACTGAACACTGAAGCTTTCTTT.

This clone was observed a handful of times. The gene calls are TRBV29-1 and TRBJ2-7, with 11 bases aligning to TRBD1. Germline CDR1 reads SQVTM; CDR2 reads ANQGSEA. This CDR3 has 15 residues. V dropped 6 bases and J dropped 4; count of bases not matched to a gene: 11. Written as DNA, the CDR3 is TGCAGCGTCCACACGGACAGGGGGCCCCCGTACGAGCAGTACTTC. Its translation: CSVHTDRGPPYEQYF.

This clone appeared a single time. The V gene is TRBV28, the J gene TRBJ2-2, with TRBD1 matching 11 bases. The germline gives CDR1 MDHEN, CDR2 SYDVKM. The V and J ends lost 6 bases and 6 bases, in that order; junction bases with no gene match: 3. The CDR3 loop spans 14 amino acids. The CDR3: CASSPGQGAGELFF. CDR3 nucleotides: TGTGCCAGCAGCCCGGGACAGGGGGCCGGGGAGCTGTTTTTT.

In DNA form, the CDR3 reads TGCAGCGTCCGACAGGGTTTGAACACTGAAGCTTTCTTT. It encodes CSVRQGLNTEAFF. The chain employs TRBV29-1 and TRBJ1-1; 7 positions agree with TRBD1. Germline assignment: CDR1 SQVTM and CDR2 ANQGSEA. The J segment lost 0 bases and the V segment lost 6 bases, leaving 4 bases of the junction unmatched. The length of the CDR3 is 13 residues.